Below are 28 T cell receptor beta chains sequenced from a single sample in a study of shared clonotypes between healthy human individuals. TCRdb's copy holds only in-frame clones and misses some; the assay was immunoSEQ multiplex PCR. The data hold around 200,000 clones, with around 93% observed a single time. Sequencing was carried out using naive CD4+ T cells sorted from blood. Subset in this sample: CD45RA+ positively selected. These receptor sequences come from a woman in her 30s in good health.

The rearrangement joins TRBV28 to TRBJ2-7; TRBD2 aligns across 7 bases. From germline, CDR1 is MDHEN and CDR2 SYDVKM. The CDR3 runs 13 residues. The V segment lost 3 bases and the J segment 3 bases; nucleotides outside the gene matches: 2. The CDR3 loop is CASSLTSNYEQYF. DNA of the CDR3: TGTGCCAGCAGTTTGACTAGCAACTACGAGCAGTACTTC.

This chain connects TRBV7-9 to TRBJ1-1, with D tentatively TRBD1 (5 bases). The germline V and J ends were trimmed by 6 bases and 4 bases, with 9 bases remaining between them. Germline values: CDR1 SEHNR, CDR2 FQNEAQ (reference sequence). CDR3 size: 12 residues. This CDR3 is CASRPDSTEAFF. The DNA for the CDR3 is TGTGCCAGCAGACCCGACAGCACTGAAGCTTTCTTT.

The rearrangement joins TRBV6-5 to TRBJ1-2; tentative D call: TRBD1 (6 bases). The CDR3 runs 14 residues. The germline V gene encodes CDR1 MNHEY and CDR2 SVGAGI. The V end was cut by 5 bases, the J end by 5 bases, with 15 bases between. The CDR3 DNA reads TGTGCCAGCAGTACACAGGGAATGGGATATGGCTACACCTTC. It yields the protein CASSTQGMGYGYTF.

This chain links TRBV5-8 with TRBJ2-3; 8 nucleotides agree with TRBD1. The CDR3 sequence is 17 residues long. V lost 5 bases, J lost 2 bases, and 13 bases stayed unmatched. Germline CDR1 is SGHTS and CDR2 is YDEGEE. CDR3 nucleotides: TGTGCCAGCAGTCACGTAAGGTACAGGGGGGACACAGATACGCAGTATTTT. Its translation is CASSHVRYRGDTDTQYF.

This clone turned up a few times. The chain recombines TRBV6-5 with TRBJ2-7; no firm D call. Trimming cost V 0 bases and J 2 bases, with 14 bases left between them. This CDR3 is built from 16 residues. Germline V gene lookup returns CDR1 MNHEY and CDR2 SVGAGI. The CDR3 here is CASSYSLGGDTYEQYF. The CDR3 region has the DNA TGTGCCAGCAGTTACTCTCTTGGTGGAGACACCTACGAGCAGTACTTC.

The chain joins TRBV5-1 to TRBJ1-2; D unresolved. V lost 2 bases and J lost 2, with 7 bases in between. The germline V gene encodes CDR1 SGHRS and CDR2 YFSETQ. The CDR3 has 13 residues. Here the CDR3 reads CASSFGGNYGYTF. The CDR3 DNA sequence: TGCGCCAGCAGCTTTGGCGGGAACTATGGCTACACCTTC.

This chain uses TRBV28 with TRBJ1-1; D uncertain. CDR1 MDHEN and CDR2 SYDVKM come from the germline V gene. The V end was cut by 2 bases, the J end by 0 bases, with 10 bases between. The CDR3 is made up of 15 amino acids. CDR3 coding DNA: TGTGCCAGCAGTTTACCTTCTCGGTTGAACACTGAAGCTTTCTTT. Amino acid sequence: CASSLPSRLNTEAFF.

This chain connects TRBV5-1 to TRBJ2-5; 12 bases are a match to TRBD2. The J call is doubtful: the DNA matches TRBJ2-7 better. In germline, CDR1 is SGHRS, CDR2 YFSETQ. The CDR3 has 15 residues. CDR3 loop: CASSRTSGATYEQYF. CDR3 in DNA: TGCGCCAGCAGCCGGACTAGCGGGGCAACCTACGAGCAGTACTTC.

The chain uses TRBV9 and TRBJ2-1, with D uncertain. This CDR3 comprises 14 residues. CDR1 is SGDLS, CDR2 YYNGEE, per germline. V was shortened by 3 bases and J by 0 bases, with 7 bases between the two germline ends. The CDR3 loop is CASSAQSSYNEQFF. DNA of the CDR3: TGTGCCAGCAGCGCCCAATCCTCCTACAATGAGCAGTTCTTC.

This clone has a handful of counts. The rearrangement joins TRBV2 to TRBJ2-7; no clear D gene. Germline lookup yields CDR1 SNHLY and CDR2 FYNNEI. This CDR3 has 12 amino acids. Trimming removed 5 bases from V and 5 bases from J, with 10 bases in between. Written as DNA, the CDR3 is TGTGCCAGCAGTTACAACCCGGACGAGCAGTACTTC. As protein: CASSYNPDEQYF.

The chain uses TRBV7-8 and TRBJ2-3, with TRBD2 identical over 12 bases. The CDR3 contains 21 residues. CDR1 is SGHVS, CDR2 FQNEAQ, per germline. After removal of 6 bases from V and 0 bases from J, the junction contained 19 bases not matched to a gene. CDR3 DNA sequence: TGTGCCAGCAGGCCCCGGGGGGGCAGGACTAGCGGGGCCTCTAGCACAGATACGCAGTATTTT. Amino acid sequence: CASRPRGGRTSGASSTDTQYF.

The CDR3 nucleotides read TGTGCCAGCAGTCAGAAACCGGACAGGGTCTATAATTCACCCCTCCACTTT. Protein product: CASSQKPDRVYNSPLHF. This sequence joins TRBV28 and TRBJ1-6; 8 bases are a match to TRBD1. Germline V lookup: CDR1 MDHEN, CDR2 SYDVKM. CDR3 length: 17 residues. V dropped 5 bases and J dropped 3; count of bases not matched to a gene: 9.

Turning to this clone: The same CDR3 also results from other DNA sequences found in this sample. The CDR3 region has the DNA TGTGCCAGCAGAGACAGGGCGTACGAGCAGTACTTC. Protein product: CASRDRAYEQYF. The chain is built from TRBV6-5 and TRBJ2-7; 7 bases are a match to TRBD1. Germline values: CDR1 MNHEY, CDR2 SVGAGI. Trimming cost V 6 bases and J 4 bases; bases outside gene matches: 3. The CDR3 has 12 residues.

J is TRBJ1-1 and V is TRBV28, with 7 bases fitting TRBD1. This CDR3 spans 14 amino acids. Germline V gene data show CDR1 as MDHEN and CDR2 as SYDVKM. With V trimmed by 5 bases and J by 4 bases, 7 bases remained unmatched. In DNA form, the CDR3 reads TGTGCCAGCAGTCCAGGACAGGTTGGCACTGAAGCTTTCTTT. Translating gives CASSPGQVGTEAFF.

This chain uses TRBV19 with TRBJ2-2; perhaps TRBD1 as D (6 bases). Germline CDR1 LNHDA, CDR2 SQIVND (reference sequence). The CDR3 has 14 residues. V lost 5 bases to trimming and J lost 5 bases, with 12 bases between them. CDR3 DNA: TGTGCCAGTAGTCCAGCCCAGGGGACCGGGGAGCTGTTTTTT. It translates to CASSPAQGTGELFF.

V gene TRBV18 combines with J gene TRBJ2-1, with D tentatively TRBD1 (6 bases). The CDR3 covers 12 residues. Looked up from germline, CDR1 is KGHSH and CDR2 is LQKENI. The V and J ends lost 3 bases and 6 bases respectively, with 6 bases between them. The CDR3, as DNA: TGTGCCAGCTCACCGGGGGCCAATGAGCAGTTCTTC. Protein product: CASSPGANEQFF.

The chain joins TRBV28 to TRBJ1-2; perhaps TRBD1 as D (5 bases). Trimming cost V 8 bases and J 8 bases, with 15 bases left between them. Per germline, CDR1 MDHEN and CDR2 SYDVKM. The CDR3 sequence is 12 residues long. The CDR3 spells CASEGIRGGYTF. The CDR3 DNA reads TGTGCCAGCGAGGGGATCAGAGGGGGCTACACCTTC.

J is TRBJ2-1 and V is TRBV7-2, with a tentative D call TRBD2 (5 bases). The CDR3 has 15 residues. V shed 5 bases and J shed 0 bases, with 11 bases lying between them. Germline V CDR1 and CDR2: SGHTA, FQGNSA. The CDR3 DNA follows: TGTGCCAGCAGCCCCGGACTTGCCTCCTACAATGAGCAGTTCTTC. Its translation is CASSPGLASYNEQFF.

In this sample, this clone turned up once. V gene TRBV11-2 combines with J gene TRBJ2-7; D may be TRBD2 (6 bases). This CDR3 region has 16 residues. Germline V gives CDR1 SGHAT, CDR2 FQNNGV. V lost 5 bases, J lost 1 base, and 18 bases lay in between. CDR3 sequence reads: CASSPFEGGLSYEQYF. In nucleotides, the CDR3 is TGTGCCAGCAGCCCCTTTGAGGGAGGACTTTCCTACGAGCAGTACTTC. The variable domain in full, with the rest retrieved from reference TRBV11-2 and TRBJ2-7, is EAGVAQSPRYKIIEKRQSVAFWCNPISGHATLYWYQQILGQGPKLLIQFQNNGVVDDSQLPKDRFSAERLKGVDSTLKIQPAKLEDSAVYLCASSPFEGGLSYEQYFGPGTRLTVT.

The gene calls are TRBV28 and TRBJ1-5, with 8 bases that match TRBD1. CDR3 length: 15 amino acids. Germline values: CDR1 MDHEN, CDR2 SYDVKM. The trim removed 6 bases at V and 8 bases at J, leaving 12 bases unmatched. The CDR3: CASSHGTGGMKPQHF. The CDR3 region has the DNA TGTGCCAGCAGCCACGGGACAGGAGGTATGAAGCCCCAGCATTTT.

This chain joins TRBV27 and TRBJ2-7; 8 bases align to TRBD2. The germline CDR1 and CDR2 sequences are MNHEY and SMNVEV (reference sequence). V was pared by 10 bases and J by 3 bases, with 8 bases of the junction left unmatched. The length of the CDR3 is 13 residues. The CDR3 DNA reads as TGTGCCACCAAGTCAAGCGGGAGCTACGAGCAGTACTTC. Residues: CATKSSGSYEQYF.

This chain joins TRBV7-2 and TRBJ2-2, with D tentatively TRBD1 or TRBD2 (5 bases each). V dropped 4 bases and J dropped 0 bases, with 15 bases sitting between them. The CDR3 has 17 amino acids. In germline, CDR1 is SGHTA, CDR2 FQGNSA. The CDR3 sequence is CASSSPPGRANTGELFF. CDR3 nucleotide sequence: TGTGCCAGCAGCTCCCCGCCGGGGCGCGCGAACACCGGGGAGCTGTTTTTT.

V and J are TRBV28 and TRBJ1-1; no reliable D call. The CDR3 spans 15 residues. Germline V gene sequence: CDR1 MDHEN, CDR2 SYDVKM. The V and J ends lost 5 bases and 0 bases respectively, with 13 bases between them. CDR3 region: CASSPPALMNTEAFF. DNA for the CDR3: TGTGCCAGCAGTCCCCCGGCTCTCATGAACACTGAAGCTTTCTTT.

The J gene is TRBJ2-1, the V gene TRBV19, with 9 positions matching TRBD2. This CDR3 is built from 15 residues. From germline, CDR1 is LNHDA and CDR2 SQIVND (reference sequence). The junction had 3 bases not matched to a gene; V was cut back by 3 bases and J by 3 bases. The CDR3 DNA sequence: TGTGCCAGTAGTATCGTACTAGCGGGCTACAATGAGCAGTTCTTC. This codes for CASSIVLAGYNEQFF.

The V and J genes are TRBV7-7 and TRBJ2-6; D gene uncertain. V was clipped by 5 bases and J by 5 bases, with 22 bases between them. Germline assignment: CDR1 SSHAT and CDR2 FNYEAQ (reference sequence). This CDR3 region has 18 residues. The CDR3 loop reads CASSHLIVPQSRANVLTF. DNA for the CDR3: TGTGCCAGCAGCCACCTTATAGTGCCACAAAGTCGGGCCAACGTCCTGACTTTC. The entire variable domain, with the rest obtained from reference TRBV7-7 and TRBJ2-6, is as follows: GAGVSQSPRYKVTKRGQDVTLRCDPISSHATLYWYQQALGQGPEFLTYFNYEAQPDKSGLPSDRFSAERPEGSISTLTIQRTEQRDSAMYRCASSHLIVPQSRANVLTFGAGSRLTVL.

This clone was detected only a few times. V gene TRBV20-1 combines with J gene TRBJ2-7, with D possibly TRBD2 on 6 matching bases. Trimming shortened V by 4 bases and J by 2 bases, and 6 bases separated the two germline ends. This CDR3 is built from 11 residues. Germline V gives CDR1 DFQATT, CDR2 SNEGSKA (reference sequence). The CDR3 sequence is CSATGAYEQYF. DNA of the CDR3: TGCAGTGCTACGGGGGCCTACGAGCAGTACTTC.

The rearrangement uses TRBV5-4 and TRBJ2-4, with 11 bases aligning to TRBD2. V was pared by 0 bases and J by 3 bases, with 2 bases of the junction left unmatched. Germline V gene lookup returns CDR1 SGHNT and CDR2 YYREEE (reference sequence). The CDR3 extends over 16 amino acids. CDR3 DNA: TGTGCCAGCAGCTTGGGACTAGCGGGACTCAAAAACATTCAGTACTTC. It encodes CASSLGLAGLKNIQYF.

The J gene is TRBJ1-1, the V gene TRBV6-6; a weak D match, TRBD1 (6 bases). Germline lookup yields CDR1 MNHNY and CDR2 SVGAGI (reference sequence). The V gene lost 4 bases and the J gene lost 5 bases, with 11 bases spanning the gap. The CDR3 has 13 residues. As DNA, the CDR3 is TGTGCCAGCAGTTCCATAACAGGGACTGAAGCTTTCTTT. Protein: CASSSITGTEAFF.